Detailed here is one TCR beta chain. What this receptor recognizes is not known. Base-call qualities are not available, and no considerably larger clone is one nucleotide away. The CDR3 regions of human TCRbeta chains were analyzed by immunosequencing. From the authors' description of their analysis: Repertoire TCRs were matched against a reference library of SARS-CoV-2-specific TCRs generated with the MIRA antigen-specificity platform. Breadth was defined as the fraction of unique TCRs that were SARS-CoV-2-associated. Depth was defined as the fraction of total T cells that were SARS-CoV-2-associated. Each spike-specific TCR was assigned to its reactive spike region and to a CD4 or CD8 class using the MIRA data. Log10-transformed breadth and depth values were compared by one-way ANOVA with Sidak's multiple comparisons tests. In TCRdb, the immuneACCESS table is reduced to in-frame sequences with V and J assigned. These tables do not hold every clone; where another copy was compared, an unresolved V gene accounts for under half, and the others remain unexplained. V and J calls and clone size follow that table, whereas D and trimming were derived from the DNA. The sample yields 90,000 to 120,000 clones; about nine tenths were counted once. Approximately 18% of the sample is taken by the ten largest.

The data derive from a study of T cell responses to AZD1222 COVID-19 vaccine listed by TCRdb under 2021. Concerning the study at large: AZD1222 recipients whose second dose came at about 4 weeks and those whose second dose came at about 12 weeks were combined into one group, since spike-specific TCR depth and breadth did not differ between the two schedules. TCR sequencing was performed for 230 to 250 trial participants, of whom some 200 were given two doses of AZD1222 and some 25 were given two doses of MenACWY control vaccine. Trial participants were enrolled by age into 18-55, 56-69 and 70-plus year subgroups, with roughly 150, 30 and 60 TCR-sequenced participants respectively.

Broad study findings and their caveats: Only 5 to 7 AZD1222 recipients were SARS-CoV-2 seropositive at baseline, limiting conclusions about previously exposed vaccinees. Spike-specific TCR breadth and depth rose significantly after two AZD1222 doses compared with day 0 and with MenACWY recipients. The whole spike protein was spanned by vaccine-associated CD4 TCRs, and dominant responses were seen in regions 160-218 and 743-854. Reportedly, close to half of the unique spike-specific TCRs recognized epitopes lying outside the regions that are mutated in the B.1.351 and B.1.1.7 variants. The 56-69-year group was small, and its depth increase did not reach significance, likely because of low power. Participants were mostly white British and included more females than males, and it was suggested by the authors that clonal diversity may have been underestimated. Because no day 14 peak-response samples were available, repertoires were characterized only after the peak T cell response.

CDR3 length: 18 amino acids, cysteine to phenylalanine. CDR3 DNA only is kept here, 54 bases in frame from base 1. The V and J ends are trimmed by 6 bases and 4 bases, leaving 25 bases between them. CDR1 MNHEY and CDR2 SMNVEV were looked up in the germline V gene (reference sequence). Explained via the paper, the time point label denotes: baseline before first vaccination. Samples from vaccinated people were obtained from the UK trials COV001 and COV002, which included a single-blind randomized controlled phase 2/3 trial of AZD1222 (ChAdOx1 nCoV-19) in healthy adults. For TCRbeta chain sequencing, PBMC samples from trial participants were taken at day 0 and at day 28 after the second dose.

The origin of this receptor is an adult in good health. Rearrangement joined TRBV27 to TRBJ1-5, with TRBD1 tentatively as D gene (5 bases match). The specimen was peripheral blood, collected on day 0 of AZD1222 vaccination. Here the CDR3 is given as CASRGYGPPGLPNQPQHF. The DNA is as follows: TGTGCCAGCAGAGGGTATGGGCCGCCGGGACTGCCTAATCAGCCCCAGCATTTT.